Described below is a single TCR beta chain sequence and its context. Its specificity is not known. The CDR3 totals 15 residues. The V segment lost 2 bases and the J segment 10 bases; nucleotides outside the gene matches: 7. The germline gives CDR1 SNHLY, CDR2 FYNNEI. The study ran its PCR with 60 Vbeta and 13 Jbeta primers. Here immunoSEQ multiplex PCR was the method, and the copy in TCRdb shows in-frame clones only, minus some. The data contain around 130,000 clones, around 77% of them singletons. These data come from a study of cytomegalovirus exposure and HLA in healthy donors. Study details: Early released data had around 89 million unique TCRs, all coming from HLA-typed donors. Findings and limits, study-wide: Being productive about 90% or about 30% of the time was typical of most TCR beta V segments in an earlier analysis. Analyzed later, most CMV-associated TCR beta chains appeared HLA-restricted.

The sequenced sample was PBMCs. The sequence was obtained from a man aged 25 to 40 in good health and CMV-seronegative. The rearrangement links TRBV2 to TRBJ1-6; TRBD1 matches at 8 bases. CDR3 region: CASSERTGRGSPLHF. In DNA, the CDR3 is TGTGCCAGCAGTGAACGGACAGGGCGAGGGTCACCCCTCCACTTT.